This T cell receptor (beta chain) was recovered during a study of blood T cell repertoires in COVID-19. Looking at the study overall: PBMCs, B-cell-depleted T cells, or T cells were the source of the cDNA or gDNA that made up the material.

TCRdb keeps only in-frame clones here, not all; method: immunoSEQ multiplex PCR. The sample consists of 390,000 or so clones, about 90% of them appearing once. This CDR3 is built from 14 residues. Germline V CDR1 and CDR2: LGHDT, YNNKEL (reference sequence). J was trimmed by 14 bases and V by 1 base; bases with no gene match: 8. The sample was peripheral blood. The chain is built from TRBV3-1 (or the pseudogene TRBV3-2) and TRBJ1-6, with 7 bases lining up with TRBD1. The sequence was obtained from a man between 18 and 29 years old with active or convalescent COVID-19. The CDR3 here is CASSQVTGSFTLHF. The CDR3 DNA is TGTGCCAGCAGCCAAGTGACAGGGAGCTTCACCCTCCACTTT.